This TCR beta chain was retrieved from a study of a mutant IDH1 vaccine in newly diagnosed glioma. Sequenced by immunoSEQ multiplex PCR; TCRdb stores in-frame clones only, minus some. The repertoire has tens of thousands of clones, roughly 84% of them found once; the top ten carry about 2.2%. Noted time point: week 11, during vaccination. In the vaccine, a single dose held 300 ug of the mutant IDH1 20-mer peptide, along with topical imiquimod. As to this clone: Its antigen is not identified.

Germline assignment: CDR1 MNHEY and CDR2 SVGAGI. V lost 4 bases and J lost 6; bases outside the gene matches: 4. This CDR3 is 13 amino acids long. The receptor comes from a man in his forties with glioma. This sample comprised PBMCs, obtained from a glioma patient whose treatment included an IDH1 peptide vaccine. The rearrangement links TRBV6-5 to TRBJ2-7; 9 nucleotides agree with TRBD2. The CDR3 reads CASSLAGEREQYF. The CDR3 region has the DNA TGTGCCAGCAGTTTAGCGGGAGAGCGCGAGCAGTACTTC.